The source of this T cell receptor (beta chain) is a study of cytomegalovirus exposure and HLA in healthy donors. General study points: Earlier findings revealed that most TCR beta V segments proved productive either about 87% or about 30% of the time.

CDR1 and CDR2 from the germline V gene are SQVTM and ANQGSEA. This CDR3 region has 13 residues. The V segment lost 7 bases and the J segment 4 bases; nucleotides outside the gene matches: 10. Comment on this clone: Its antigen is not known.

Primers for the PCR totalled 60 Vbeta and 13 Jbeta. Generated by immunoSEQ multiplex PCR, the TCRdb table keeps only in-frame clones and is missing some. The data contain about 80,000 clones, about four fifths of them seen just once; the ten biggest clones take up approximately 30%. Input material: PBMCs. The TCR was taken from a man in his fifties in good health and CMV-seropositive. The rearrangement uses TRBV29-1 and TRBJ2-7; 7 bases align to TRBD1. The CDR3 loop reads CSARQGGGYEQYF. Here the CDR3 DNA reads TGCAGCGCCAGACAGGGTGGGGGATACGAGCAGTACTTC.